This T cell receptor beta chain was identified in a study of neurological immune-mediated disorders. Across the whole study: Multiple sclerosis patients numbering approximately 35 comprised some 30 relapsing-remitting and 3 secondary progressive patients. Study results and caveats: Falling below healthy controls, multiple sclerosis showed the least TCR clonal expansion, while HTLV-1-associated myelopathy showed the most. Private repertoires in all groups were suggested, as expanded clones shared no CDR3 amino acid sequences across subjects.

Germline CDR1 and CDR2: ENHRY and SYGVKD. The J segment lost 5 bases and the V segment lost 11 bases, leaving 7 bases of the junction unmatched. The CDR3 runs 12 residues. Over 170 million TCR-beta sequences from 15-18 subjects came from every sequencing run. TCRdb re-analysed the 5' RACE reads in MiXCR, keeping a single row per CDR3 protein. The profile shows roughly 62,000 distinct CDR3 sequences, roughly 4.8% of them singletons. This clonotype has at least ten counts. Antigen specificity is unknown. This TCR derives from a woman aged 50 to 60 with multiple sclerosis. Sequencing was done on a sample of PBMCs. The chain carries TRBV10-3 and TRBJ2-5, with 8 bases identical to TRBD2. CDR3 region: CAVTSGHETQYF. In DNA, the CDR3 is TGTGCCGTCACTAGCGGCCACGAGACCCAGTACTTC.